The rows below give T cell receptor beta chains drawn from one sample of a study. TCRdb recomputed calls from the 5' RACE reads with MiXCR, one row per CDR3 protein. The table records 35,000 to 45,000 distinct CDR3 sequences, more than 20% of them present only once. Source material: Tregs sorted from a lymph node. These receptors were obtained from a female donor with breast cancer. Each CDR3 is given with its conserved first and last residue. Each record gives: CDR3 protein, CDR3 DNA, D gene, clone size, V gene, J gene. D genes are given only for firm matches. A row's size may be missing; if present it is once, few, many or a size class.

cdr3_aa: CASSLGTQGSPLHF; cdr3_nt: TGTGCCAGCAGTTTAGGTACCCAAGGGTCACCCCTCCACTTT; d_call: -; clone_size: -; v_call: TRBV12-3/TRBV12-4; j_call: TRBJ1-6
cdr3_aa: CASSLSGTGSTEAFF; cdr3_nt: TGTGCCAGCAGTTTATCGGGGACAGGGAGTACTGAAGCTTTCTTT; d_call: TRBD1; clone_size: many; v_call: TRBV27; j_call: TRBJ1-1
cdr3_aa: CASSYTRDRHLEETQYF; cdr3_nt: TGTGCCAGCAGCTACACGCGGGACAGGCACCTGGAAGAGACCCAGTACTTC; d_call: TRBD1; clone_size: many; v_call: TRBV12-3/TRBV12-4; j_call: TRBJ2-5
cdr3_aa: CASSLAPGTDYGYTF; cdr3_nt: TGCGCCAGCAGCTTAGCCCCCGGGACAGATTATGGCTACACCTTC; d_call: TRBD1; clone_size: -; v_call: TRBV5-1; j_call: TRBJ1-2
cdr3_aa: CASSLGDFSTDTQYF; cdr3_nt: TGTGCCAGCAGCTTAGGAGACTTTAGCACAGATACGCAGTATTTT; d_call: -; clone_size: -; v_call: TRBV7-3; j_call: TRBJ2-3
cdr3_aa: CASIGFNYEQYF; cdr3_nt: TGTGCCAGCATCGGATTCAACTACGAGCAGTACTTC; d_call: -; clone_size: once; v_call: TRBV2; j_call: TRBJ2-7
cdr3_aa: CAISQWGQGNNEQFF; cdr3_nt: TGTGCCATCAGCCAGTGGGGACAGGGGAACAATGAGCAGTTCTTC; d_call: TRBD1; clone_size: many; v_call: TRBV10-3; j_call: TRBJ2-1
cdr3_aa: CSVHVNYEQYF; cdr3_nt: TGCAGCGTTCACGTAAACTACGAGCAGTACTTC; d_call: -; clone_size: -; v_call: TRBV29-1; j_call: TRBJ2-7
cdr3_aa: CASSPTSGSSHEQYF; cdr3_nt: TGTGCCAGCAGCCCGACTAGCGGGAGTTCCCACGAGCAGTACTTC; d_call: TRBD2; clone_size: -; v_call: TRBV9; j_call: TRBJ2-7
cdr3_aa: CASSILNSGANVLTF; cdr3_nt: TGTGCCAGCAGCATACTTAACTCTGGGGCCAACGTCCTGACTTTC; d_call: -; clone_size: few; v_call: TRBV28; j_call: TRBJ2-6
cdr3_aa: CASSQGQHTEAFF; cdr3_nt: TGCGCCAGCAGTCAGGGACAGCACACTGAAGCTTTCTTT; d_call: TRBD1; clone_size: -; v_call: TRBV10-1; j_call: TRBJ1-1
cdr3_aa: CSARDSRAGYGYTF; cdr3_nt: TGCAGTGCTAGAGATTCTCGCGCAGGTTATGGCTACACCTTC; d_call: -; clone_size: few; v_call: TRBV20-1; j_call: TRBJ1-2
cdr3_aa: CASSQDSELGKFTDTQYF; cdr3_nt: TGTGCCAGCAGCCAAGACTCAGAGCTAGGAAAGTTCACAGATACGCAGTATTTT; d_call: -; clone_size: few; v_call: TRBV3-1; j_call: TRBJ2-3
cdr3_aa: CASSLDRGSTEAFF; cdr3_nt: TGTGCCAGCAGCTTAGATCGGGGGAGCACTGAAGCTTTCTTT; d_call: -; clone_size: many; v_call: TRBV7-8; j_call: TRBJ1-1
cdr3_aa: CASSYSGANVLTF; cdr3_nt: TGTGCCAGCAGTTACTCTGGGGCCAACGTCCTGACTTTC; d_call: -; clone_size: many; v_call: TRBV6-2/TRBV6-3; j_call: TRBJ2-6
cdr3_aa: CASSQDRGDWGNEQFF; cdr3_nt: TGCGCCAGCAGCCAAGACCGCGGAGACTGGGGTAATGAGCAGTTCTTC; d_call: -; clone_size: -; v_call: TRBV4-1; j_call: TRBJ2-1
cdr3_aa: CAWTGNTGELFF; cdr3_nt: TGTGCCTGGACAGGGAACACCGGGGAGCTGTTTTTT; d_call: -; clone_size: -; v_call: TRBV30; j_call: TRBJ2-2
cdr3_aa: CAGSYSMDSTDTQYF; cdr3_nt: TGTGCCGGTAGTTACTCGATGGATAGCACAGATACGCAGTATTTT; d_call: -; clone_size: -; v_call: TRBV6-5; j_call: TRBJ2-3